The clone carrying this T cell receptor beta chain has just a few counts. The J segment lost 8 bases and the V segment lost 5 bases, leaving 10 bases of the junction unmatched. Germline V gene sequence: CDR1 MNHEY, CDR2 SMNVEV (reference sequence). The CDR3 loop spans 15 amino acids. With TRAV- and TRBV-specific primers, first-strand cDNA was made, covering the alpha and beta chains. Using a constant-region primer together with a V-primer adapter, TCRs were subjected to 15 to 20 PCR cycles of amplification. mRNA, once isolated, was amplified by in vitro transcription. TCRdb reprocessed the reads via MiXCR and lists one record per CDR3 protein. The table has 65,000 to 95,000 distinct CDR3 sequences, less than 20% seen once. This specimen belongs to a study of low-dose radiotherapy and immunotherapy resistance in tumors. The wider study: The fractionation for Cohort 1 was 0.5 Gy per fraction every 2 weeks, totaling 6.5 Gy.

The time point is: after trial treatment. Treatment given: LDRT plus nivolumab, ipilimumab, low-dose cyclophosphamide and aspirin (RACIN trial). As their treatment, donors received nivolumab, ipilimumab, aspirin, low-dose cyclophosphamide and low-dose radiotherapy. Eligible patients had advanced solid tumors lacking tumor-infiltrating lymphocytes. This sequence originates from a male donor with prostate cancer. The rearrangement links TRBV27 to TRBJ1-4; 8 bases align to TRBD1. Sequenced here: PBMCs, sampled after low-dose radiotherapy plus immunotherapy. The CDR3 loop reads CASSPRTGKGEKLFF. The CDR3 DNA sequence: TGTGCCAGCAGTCCTCGGACAGGGAAAGGGGAAAAACTGTTTTTT.